The clone carrying this T cell receptor (beta chain) has a count of ten or more. This specimen belongs to a study of T cells in Graves' hyperthyroidism and ophthalmopathy. Germline V CDR1 and CDR2: DFQATT, SNEGSKA (reference sequence). The CDR3 extends over 17 amino acids. V dropped 6 bases and J dropped 6; count of bases not matched to a gene: 20. From RNA transcripts, TCR beta CDR3 regions were amplified. Primed by the HTBI set, a first-round RT-PCR was run on the TCR CDR3. TCRdb re-called the multiplex PCR reads with MiXCR, one entry per CDR3 protein. This sample has nearly 750,000 distinct CDR3 sequences; roughly a third occur once, and the top ten carry 30% to 40%.

Sample: blood. The genes are TRBV20-1 and TRBJ1-5; 7 bases line up with TRBD1. This TCR was recovered from a woman aged 40 to 55 with Graves' hyperthyroidism. The CDR3 loop is CSATPLTGSFPSQPQHF. CDR3 in DNA: TGCAGTGCCACACCACTGACAGGGTCGTTCCCCTCTCAGCCCCAGCATTTT.